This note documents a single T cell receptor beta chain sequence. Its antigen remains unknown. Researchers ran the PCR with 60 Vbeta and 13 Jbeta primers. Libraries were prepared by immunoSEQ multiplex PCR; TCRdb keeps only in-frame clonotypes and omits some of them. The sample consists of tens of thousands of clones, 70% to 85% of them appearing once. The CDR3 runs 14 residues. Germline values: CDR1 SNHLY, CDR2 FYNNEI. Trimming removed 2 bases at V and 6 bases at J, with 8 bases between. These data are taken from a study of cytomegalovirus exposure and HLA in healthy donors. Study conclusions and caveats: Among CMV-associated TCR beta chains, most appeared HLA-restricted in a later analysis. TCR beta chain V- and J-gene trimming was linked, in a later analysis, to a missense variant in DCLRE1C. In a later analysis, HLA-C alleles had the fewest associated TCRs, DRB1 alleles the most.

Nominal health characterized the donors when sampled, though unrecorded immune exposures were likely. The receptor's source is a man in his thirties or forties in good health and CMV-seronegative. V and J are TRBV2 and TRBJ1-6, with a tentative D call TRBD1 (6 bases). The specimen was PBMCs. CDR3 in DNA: TGTGCCAGCAGTGAAACAGGGATTAATTCACCCCTCCACTTT. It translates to CASSETGINSPLHF. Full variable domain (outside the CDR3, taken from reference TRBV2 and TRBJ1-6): EPEVTQTPSHQVTQMGQEVILRCVPISNHLYFYWYRQILGQKVEFLVSFYNNEISEKSEIFDDQFSVERPDGSNFTLKIRSTKLEDSAMYFCASSETGINSPLHFGNGTRLTVT.